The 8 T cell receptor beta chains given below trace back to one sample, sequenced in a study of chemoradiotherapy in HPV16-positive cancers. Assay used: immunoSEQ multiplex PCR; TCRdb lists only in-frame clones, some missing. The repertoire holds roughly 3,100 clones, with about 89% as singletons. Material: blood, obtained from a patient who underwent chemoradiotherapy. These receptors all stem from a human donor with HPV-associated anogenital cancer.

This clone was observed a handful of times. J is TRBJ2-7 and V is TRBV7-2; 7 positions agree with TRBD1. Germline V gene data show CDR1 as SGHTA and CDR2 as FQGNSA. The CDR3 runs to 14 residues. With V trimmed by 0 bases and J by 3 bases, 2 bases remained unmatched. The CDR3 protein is CASSLASGGYEQYF. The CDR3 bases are TGTGCCAGCAGCTTAGCGTCAGGGGGCTACGAGCAGTACTTC. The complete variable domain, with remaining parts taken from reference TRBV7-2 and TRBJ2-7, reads GAGVSQSPSNKVTEKGKDVELRCDPISGHTALYWYRQSLGQGLEFLIYFQGNSAPDKSGLPSDRFSAERTGGSVSTLTIQRTQQEDSAVYLCASSLASGGYEQYFGPGTRLTVT.

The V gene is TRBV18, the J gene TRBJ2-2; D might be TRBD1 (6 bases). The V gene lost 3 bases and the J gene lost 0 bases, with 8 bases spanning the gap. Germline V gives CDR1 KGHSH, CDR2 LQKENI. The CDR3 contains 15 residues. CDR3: CASSPRGTNTGELFF. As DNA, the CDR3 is TGTGCCAGCTCACCCAGGGGTACGAACACCGGGGAGCTGTTTTTT. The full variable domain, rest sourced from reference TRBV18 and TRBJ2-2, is NAGVMQNPRHLVRRRGQEARLRCSPMKGHSHVYWYRQLPEEGLKFMVYLQKENIIDESGMPKERFSAEFPKEGPSILRIQQVVRGDSAAYFCASSPRGTNTGELFFGEGSRLTVL.

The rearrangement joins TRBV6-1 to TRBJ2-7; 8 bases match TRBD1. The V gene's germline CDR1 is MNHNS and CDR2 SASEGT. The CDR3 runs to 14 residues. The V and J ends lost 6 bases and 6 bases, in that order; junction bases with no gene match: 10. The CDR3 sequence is CASRETGAISEQYF. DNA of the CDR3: TGTGCCAGCAGAGAGACAGGGGCAATCTCCGAGCAGTACTTC.

CDR3 DNA sequence: TGTGCCAGCTCACCCGGGGTTGCCGGGGAGCTGTTTTTT. It is translated as CASSPGVAGELFF. The chain couples TRBV18 to TRBJ2-2, with D possibly TRBD2 on 5 matching bases. There are 13 residues in the CDR3. V was clipped by 3 bases and J by 6 bases, with 8 bases between them. Germline lookup yields CDR1 KGHSH and CDR2 LQKENI.

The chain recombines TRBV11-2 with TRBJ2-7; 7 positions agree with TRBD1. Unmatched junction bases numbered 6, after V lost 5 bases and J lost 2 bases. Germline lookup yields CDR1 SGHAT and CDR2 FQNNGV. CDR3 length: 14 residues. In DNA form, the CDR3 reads TGTGCCAGCAGCACCCCGACAGGGCCCTACGAGCAGTACTTC. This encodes CASSTPTGPYEQYF. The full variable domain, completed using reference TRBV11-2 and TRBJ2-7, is EAGVAQSPRYKIIEKRQSVAFWCNPISGHATLYWYQQILGQGPKLLIQFQNNGVVDDSQLPKDRFSAERLKGVDSTLKIQPAKLEDSAVYLCASSTPTGPYEQYFGPGTRLTVT.

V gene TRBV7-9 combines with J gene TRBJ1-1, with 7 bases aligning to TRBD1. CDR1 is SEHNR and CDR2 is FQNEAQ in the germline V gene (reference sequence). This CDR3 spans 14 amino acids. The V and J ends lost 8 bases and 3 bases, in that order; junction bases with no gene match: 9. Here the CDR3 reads CASASDRDDTEAFF. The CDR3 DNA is TGTGCCAGCGCTTCAGACAGGGATGACACTGAAGCTTTCTTT.

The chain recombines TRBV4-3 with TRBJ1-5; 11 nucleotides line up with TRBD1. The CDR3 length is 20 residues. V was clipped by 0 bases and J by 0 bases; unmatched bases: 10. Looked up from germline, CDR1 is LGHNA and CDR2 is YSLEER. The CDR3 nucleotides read TGCGCCAGCAGCCAAGATACTGGGACAGGGGGAGCGATTAGCAATCAGCCCCAGCATTTT. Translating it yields CASSQDTGTGGAISNQPQHF.

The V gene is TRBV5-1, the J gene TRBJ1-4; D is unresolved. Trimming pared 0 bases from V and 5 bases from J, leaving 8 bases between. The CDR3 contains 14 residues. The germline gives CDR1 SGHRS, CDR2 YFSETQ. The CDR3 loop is CASSLDGINEKLFF. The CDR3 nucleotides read TGCGCCAGCAGCTTGGACGGGATAAATGAAAAACTGTTTTTT.